The 3 T cell receptor beta chains reported below all come from one sample, sequenced in a study of T cells in Graves' hyperthyroidism and ophthalmopathy. RNA transcripts gave rise to amplified TCR beta CDR3 regions. TCR CDR3 underwent first-round RT-PCR with the HTBI primer set. One entry per CDR3 protein, called by TCRdb with MiXCR from the multiplex PCR reads. This table has over 300,000 distinct CDR3 sequences, around 14% appearing once. The sequenced sample consisted of blood. The receptor source for this set is a woman aged 55-75 years with Graves' hyperthyroidism.

This clonotype was seen more than once but under ten times. The chain couples TRBV29-1 to TRBJ1-5; 9 positions agree with TRBD1. The J segment lost 7 bases and the V segment lost 7 bases, leaving 8 bases of the junction unmatched. CDR1 and CDR2 (germline): SQVTM, ANQGSEA. This CDR3 has 13 residues. In DNA, the CDR3 is TGCAGCGCTCACAGGGGGCTTGGGCAGCCCCAGCATTTT. Its protein product is CSAHRGLGQPQHF.

The rearrangement uses TRBV27 and TRBJ2-3; 7 nucleotides match TRBD2. Germline values: CDR1 MNHEY, CDR2 SMNVEV (reference sequence). Losses at the gene ends were 3 bases for V and 8 bases for J; bases not matched to a gene: 5. The CDR3 is made up of 13 amino acids. This CDR3 is CASSFAGAGTQYF. The CDR3 DNA is TGTGCCAGCAGTTTTGCGGGAGCTGGTACGCAGTATTTT.

This clonotype was seen ten or more times. The J gene is TRBJ2-3, the V gene TRBV6-1; the D call may be TRBD1 or TRBD2 (5 bases each). Germline lookup yields CDR1 MNHNS and CDR2 SASEGT. There are 14 residues in the CDR3. Trimming took off 7 bases at V and 2 bases at J, with 13 bases between the two ends. The CDR3 DNA follows: TGTGCCAGCACCGGGGACGGGAACACAGATACGCAGTATTTT. Translated: CASTGDGNTDTQYF.